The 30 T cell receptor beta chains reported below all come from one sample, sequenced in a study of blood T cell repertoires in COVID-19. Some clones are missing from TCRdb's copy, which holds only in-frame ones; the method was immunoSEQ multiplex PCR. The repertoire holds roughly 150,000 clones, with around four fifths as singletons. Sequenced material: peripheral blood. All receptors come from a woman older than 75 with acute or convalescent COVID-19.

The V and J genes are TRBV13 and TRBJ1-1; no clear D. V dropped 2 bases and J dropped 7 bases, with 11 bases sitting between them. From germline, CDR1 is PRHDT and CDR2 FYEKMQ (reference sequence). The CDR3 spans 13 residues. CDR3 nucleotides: TGTGCCAGCAGCTTACTGAATAAGCTTGAAGCTTTCTTT. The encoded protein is CASSLLNKLEAFF.

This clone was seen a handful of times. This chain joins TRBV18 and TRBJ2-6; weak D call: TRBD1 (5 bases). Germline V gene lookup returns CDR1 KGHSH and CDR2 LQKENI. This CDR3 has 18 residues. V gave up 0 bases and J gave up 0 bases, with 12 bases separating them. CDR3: CASSPPGAGLSGANVLTF. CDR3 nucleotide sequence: TGTGCCAGCTCACCACCGGGTGCAGGGCTCTCTGGGGCCAACGTCCTGACTTTC.

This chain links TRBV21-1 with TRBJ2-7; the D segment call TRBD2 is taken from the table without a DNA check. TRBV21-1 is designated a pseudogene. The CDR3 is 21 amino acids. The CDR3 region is CASSPQAGVLAETVLDYEQYF. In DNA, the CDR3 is TGTGCCAGCAGCCCCCAGGCAGGGGTTCTAGCGGAGACCGTCCTAGACTACGAGCAGTACTTC.

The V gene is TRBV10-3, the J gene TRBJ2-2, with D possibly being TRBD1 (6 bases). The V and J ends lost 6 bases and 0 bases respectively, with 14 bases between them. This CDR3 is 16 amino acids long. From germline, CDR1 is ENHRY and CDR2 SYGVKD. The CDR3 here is CAISRTVDSNTGELFF. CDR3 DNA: TGTGCCATCAGCCGGACAGTCGATTCGAACACCGGGGAGCTGTTTTTT.

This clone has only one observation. CDR3 sequence: CASSLGGTGGITVEKLFF. The CDR3, as DNA: TGTGCCAGCAGCTTGGGCGGGACAGGGGGTATCACCGTCGAAAAACTGTTTTTT. The chain is built from TRBV5-4 and TRBJ1-4; TRBD1 matches at 11 bases. Germline CDR1 and CDR2: SGHNT and YYREEE (reference sequence). The CDR3 runs to 18 residues. Losses at the gene ends were 0 bases for V and 8 bases for J; bases not matched to a gene: 12.

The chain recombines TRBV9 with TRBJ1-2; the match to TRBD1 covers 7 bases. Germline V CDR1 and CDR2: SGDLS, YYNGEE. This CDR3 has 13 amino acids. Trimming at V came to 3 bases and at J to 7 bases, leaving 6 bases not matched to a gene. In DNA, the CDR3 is TGTGCCAGCAGCGAGACAGGGAATCTTGGCTACACCTTC. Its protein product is CASSETGNLGYTF.

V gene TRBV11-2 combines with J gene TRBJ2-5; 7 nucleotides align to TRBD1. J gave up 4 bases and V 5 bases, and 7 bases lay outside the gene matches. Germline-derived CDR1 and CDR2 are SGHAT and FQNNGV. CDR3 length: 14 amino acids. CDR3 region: CASSPRQGGETQYF. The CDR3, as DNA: TGTGCCAGCAGCCCAAGACAGGGTGGAGAGACCCAGTACTTC.

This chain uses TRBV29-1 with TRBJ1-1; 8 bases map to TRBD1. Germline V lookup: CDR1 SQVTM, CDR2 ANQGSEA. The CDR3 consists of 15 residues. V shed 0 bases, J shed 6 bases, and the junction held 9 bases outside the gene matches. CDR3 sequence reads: CSVEDGQGLRAEAFF. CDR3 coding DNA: TGCAGCGTTGAAGATGGACAGGGCCTACGGGCTGAAGCTTTCTTT.

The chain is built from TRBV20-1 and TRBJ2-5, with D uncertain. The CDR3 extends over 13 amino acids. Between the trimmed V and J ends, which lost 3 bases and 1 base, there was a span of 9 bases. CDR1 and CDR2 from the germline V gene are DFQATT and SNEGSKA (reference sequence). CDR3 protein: CSASWQAQETQYF. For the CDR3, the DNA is TGCAGTGCTAGTTGGCAGGCCCAAGAGACCCAGTACTTC.

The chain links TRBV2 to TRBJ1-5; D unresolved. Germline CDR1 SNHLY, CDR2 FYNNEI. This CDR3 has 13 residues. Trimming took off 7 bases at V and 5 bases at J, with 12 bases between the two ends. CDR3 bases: TGTGCCAGCACCCCCTCTCGGGATCAGCCCCAGCATTTT. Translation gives CASTPSRDQPQHF.

This CDR3 reads CASSHFKTGEQFF. The CDR3 DNA reads as TGTGCCAGCAGCCATTTTAAGACGGGTGAGCAGTTCTTC. The chain couples TRBV14 to TRBJ2-1; D uncertain. CDR1 is SGHDN, CDR2 FVKESK, per germline. V was pared by 3 bases and J by 9 bases, with 12 bases between. This CDR3 is 13 amino acids long.

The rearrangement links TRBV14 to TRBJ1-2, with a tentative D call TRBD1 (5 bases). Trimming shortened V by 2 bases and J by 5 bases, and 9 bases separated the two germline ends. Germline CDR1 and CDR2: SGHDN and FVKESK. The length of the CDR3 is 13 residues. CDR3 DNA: TGTGCCAGCAGCCAATATAGGGGTTATGGCTACACCTTC. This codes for CASSQYRGYGYTF.

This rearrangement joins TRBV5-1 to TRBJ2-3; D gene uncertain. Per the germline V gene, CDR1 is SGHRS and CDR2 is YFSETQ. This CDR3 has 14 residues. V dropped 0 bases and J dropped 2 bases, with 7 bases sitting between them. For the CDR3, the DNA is TGCGCCAGCAGCTTGGGTGGCACCACAGATACGCAGTATTTT. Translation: CASSLGGTTDTQYF.

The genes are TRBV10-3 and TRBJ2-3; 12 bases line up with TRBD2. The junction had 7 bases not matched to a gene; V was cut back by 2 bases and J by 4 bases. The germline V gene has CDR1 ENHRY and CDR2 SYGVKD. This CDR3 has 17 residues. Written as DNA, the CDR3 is TGTGCCATCAGTGAGGGAACTAGCGGGGGGACTGCAGATACGCAGTATTTT. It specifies CAISEGTSGGTADTQYF.

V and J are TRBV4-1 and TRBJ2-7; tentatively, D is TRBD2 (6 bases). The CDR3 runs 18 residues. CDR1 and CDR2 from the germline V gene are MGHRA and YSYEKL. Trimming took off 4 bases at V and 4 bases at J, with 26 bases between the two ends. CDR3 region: CASSPEGSSVPLGYEQYF. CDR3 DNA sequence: TGCGCCAGCAGCCCGGAGGGGAGTAGCGTCCCGCTAGGGTACGAGCAGTACTTC.

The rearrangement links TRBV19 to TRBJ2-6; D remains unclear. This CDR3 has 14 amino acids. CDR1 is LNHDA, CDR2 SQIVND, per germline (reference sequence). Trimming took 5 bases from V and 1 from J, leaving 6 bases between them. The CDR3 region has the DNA TGTGCCAGTAGTTCACAGTCTGGGGCCAACGTCCTGACTTTC. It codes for CASSSQSGANVLTF.

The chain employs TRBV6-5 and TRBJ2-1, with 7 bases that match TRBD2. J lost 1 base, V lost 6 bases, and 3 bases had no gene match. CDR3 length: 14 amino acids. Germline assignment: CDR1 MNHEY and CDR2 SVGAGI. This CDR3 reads CASRLAPSYNEQFF. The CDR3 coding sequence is TGTGCCAGCAGACTAGCGCCATCCTACAATGAGCAGTTCTTC.

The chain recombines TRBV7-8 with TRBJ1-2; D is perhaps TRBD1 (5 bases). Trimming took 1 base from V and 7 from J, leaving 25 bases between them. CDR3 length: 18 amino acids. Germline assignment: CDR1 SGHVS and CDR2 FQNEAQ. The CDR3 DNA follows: TGTGCCAGCAGCTTAGTTTTGGGGGGACGTGGGTTGTACAGTGGCTACACCTTC. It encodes CASSLVLGGRGLYSGYTF. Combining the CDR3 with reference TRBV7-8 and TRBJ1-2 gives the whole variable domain GAGVSQSPRYKVAKRGQDVALRCDPISGHVSLFWYQQALGQGPEFLTYFQNEAQLDKSGLPSDRFFAERPEGSVSTLKIQRTQQEDSAVYLCASSLVLGGRGLYSGYTFGSGTRLTVV.

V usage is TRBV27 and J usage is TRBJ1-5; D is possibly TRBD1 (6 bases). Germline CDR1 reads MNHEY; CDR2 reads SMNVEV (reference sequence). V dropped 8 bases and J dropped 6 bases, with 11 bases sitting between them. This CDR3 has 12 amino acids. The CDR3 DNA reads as TGTGCCAGCGCTAGGGGGGGTCAGCCCCAGCATTTT. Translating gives CASARGGQPQHF.

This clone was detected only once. CDR3 sequence reads: CASSSLPSGQYSYEQYF. CDR3 bases: TGTGCCAGCAGCTCCTTACCCTCTGGACAGTACTCCTACGAGCAGTACTTC. The chain combines TRBV7-9 with TRBJ2-7, with D maybe TRBD1 (6 bases). CDR1 and CDR2 from the germline V gene are SEHNR and FQNEAQ (reference sequence). V dropped 4 bases and J dropped 0 bases, with 19 bases sitting between them. This CDR3 region has 17 residues. Filled out from reference TRBV7-9 and TRBJ2-7, the complete variable domain reads DTGVSQNPRHKITKRGQNVTFRCDPISEHNRLYWYRQTLGQGPEFLTYFQNEAQLEKSRLLSDRFSAERPKGSFSTLEIQRTEQGDSAMYLCASSSLPSGQYSYEQYFGPGTRLTVT.

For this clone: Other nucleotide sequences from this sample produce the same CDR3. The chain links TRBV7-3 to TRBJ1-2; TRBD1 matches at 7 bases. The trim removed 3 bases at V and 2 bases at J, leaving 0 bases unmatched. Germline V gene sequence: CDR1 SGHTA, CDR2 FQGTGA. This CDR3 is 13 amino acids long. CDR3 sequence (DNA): TGTGCCAGCAGCTTGGGACAGAACTATGGCTACACCTTC. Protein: CASSLGQNYGYTF.

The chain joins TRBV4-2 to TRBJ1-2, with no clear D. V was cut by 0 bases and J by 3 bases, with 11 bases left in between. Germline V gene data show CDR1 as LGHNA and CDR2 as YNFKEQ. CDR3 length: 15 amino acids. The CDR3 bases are TGTGCCAGCAGCCAAGAGACAACAGTGTACTATGGCTACACCTTC. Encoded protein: CASSQETTVYYGYTF.

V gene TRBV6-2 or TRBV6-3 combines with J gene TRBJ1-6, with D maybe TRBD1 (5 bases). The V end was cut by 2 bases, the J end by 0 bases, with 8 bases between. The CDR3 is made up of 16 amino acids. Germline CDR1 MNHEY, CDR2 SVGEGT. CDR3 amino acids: CASSYQGGSYNSPLHF. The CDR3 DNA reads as TGTGCCAGCAGTTACCAGGGTGGCTCCTATAATTCACCCCTCCACTTT.

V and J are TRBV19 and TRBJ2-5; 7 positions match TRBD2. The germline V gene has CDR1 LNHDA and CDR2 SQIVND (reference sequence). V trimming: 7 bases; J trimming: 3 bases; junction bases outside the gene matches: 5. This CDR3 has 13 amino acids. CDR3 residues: CASIGRGKETQYF. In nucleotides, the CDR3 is TGTGCCAGTATAGGGCGGGGGAAAGAGACCCAGTACTTC.

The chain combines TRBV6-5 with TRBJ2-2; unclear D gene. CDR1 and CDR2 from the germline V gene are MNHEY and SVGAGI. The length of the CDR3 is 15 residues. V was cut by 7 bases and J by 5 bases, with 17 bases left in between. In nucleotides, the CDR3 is TGTGCCAGCAAAATAGAGACACTGGGTACCGGGGAGCTGTTTTTT. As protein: CASKIETLGTGELFF.

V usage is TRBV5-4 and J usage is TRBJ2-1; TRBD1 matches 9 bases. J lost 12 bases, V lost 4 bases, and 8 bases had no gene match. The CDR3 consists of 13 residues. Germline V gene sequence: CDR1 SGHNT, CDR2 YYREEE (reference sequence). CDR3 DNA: TGTGCCAGCAGCACGGACAGGGGCGGTCGGCAGTTCTTC. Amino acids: CASSTDRGGRQFF.

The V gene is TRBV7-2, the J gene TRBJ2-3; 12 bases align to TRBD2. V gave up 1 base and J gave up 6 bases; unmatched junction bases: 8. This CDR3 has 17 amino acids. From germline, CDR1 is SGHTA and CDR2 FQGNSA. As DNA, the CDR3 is TGTGCCAGCAGCTTAGAATACAGGACTAGCGGGGTGGATACGCAGTATTTT. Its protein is CASSLEYRTSGVDTQYF.

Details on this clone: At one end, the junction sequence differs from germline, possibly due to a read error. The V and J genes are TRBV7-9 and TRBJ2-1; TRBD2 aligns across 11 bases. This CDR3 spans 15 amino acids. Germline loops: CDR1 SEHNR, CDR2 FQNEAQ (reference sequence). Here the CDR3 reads CASSVAGGSYNEQFF. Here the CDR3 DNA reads TGTGCCAGCAGCGTAGCGGGAGGGTCCTACAATGAGCAGTTCTTC.

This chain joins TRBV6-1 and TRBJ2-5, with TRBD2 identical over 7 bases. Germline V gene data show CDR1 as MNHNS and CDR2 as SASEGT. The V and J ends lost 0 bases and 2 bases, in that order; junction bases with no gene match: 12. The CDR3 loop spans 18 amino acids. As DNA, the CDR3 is TGTGCCAGCAGTGAAGCGCTTATAAGCGGGGTGTTTCAAGAGACCCAGTACTTC. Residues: CASSEALISGVFQETQYF.

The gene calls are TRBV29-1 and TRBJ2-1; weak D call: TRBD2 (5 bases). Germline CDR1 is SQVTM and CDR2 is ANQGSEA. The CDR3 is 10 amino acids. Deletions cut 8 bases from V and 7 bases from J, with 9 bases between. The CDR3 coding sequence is TGCAGCAGTGAGGGAAATGAGCAGTTCTTC. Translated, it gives CSSEGNEQFF.